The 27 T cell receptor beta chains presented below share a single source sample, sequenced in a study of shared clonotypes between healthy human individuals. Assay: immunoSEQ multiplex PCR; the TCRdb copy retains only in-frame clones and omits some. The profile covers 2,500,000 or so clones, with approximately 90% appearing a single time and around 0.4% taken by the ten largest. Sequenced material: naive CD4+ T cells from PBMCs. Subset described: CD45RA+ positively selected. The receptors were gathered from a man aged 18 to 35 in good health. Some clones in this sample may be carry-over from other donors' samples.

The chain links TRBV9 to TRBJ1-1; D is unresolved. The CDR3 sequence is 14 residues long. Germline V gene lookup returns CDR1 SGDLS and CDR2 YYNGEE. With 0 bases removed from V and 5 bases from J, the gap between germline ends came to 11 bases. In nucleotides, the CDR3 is TGTGCCAGCAGCGTAGGTGGGTTTGGGACTGAAGCTTTCTTT. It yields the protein CASSVGGFGTEAFF.

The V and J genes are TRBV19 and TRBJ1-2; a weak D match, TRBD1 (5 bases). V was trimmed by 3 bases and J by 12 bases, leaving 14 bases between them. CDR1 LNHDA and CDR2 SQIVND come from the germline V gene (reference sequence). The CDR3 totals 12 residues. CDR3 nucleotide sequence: TGTGCCAGTAGTATCGGGGCCGGACTCCACACCTTC. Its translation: CASSIGAGLHTF.

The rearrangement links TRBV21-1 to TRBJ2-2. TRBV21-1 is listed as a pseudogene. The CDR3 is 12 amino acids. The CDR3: CASISFPGELFF. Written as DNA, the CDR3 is TGTGCCAGCATAAGTTTCCCCGGGGAGCTGTTTTTT.

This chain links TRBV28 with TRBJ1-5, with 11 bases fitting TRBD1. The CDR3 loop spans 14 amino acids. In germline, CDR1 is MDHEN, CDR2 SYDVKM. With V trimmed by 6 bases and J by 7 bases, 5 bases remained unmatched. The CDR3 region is CASRGTGGIQPQHF. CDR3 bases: TGTGCCAGCAGAGGGACAGGGGGAATACAGCCCCAGCATTTT.

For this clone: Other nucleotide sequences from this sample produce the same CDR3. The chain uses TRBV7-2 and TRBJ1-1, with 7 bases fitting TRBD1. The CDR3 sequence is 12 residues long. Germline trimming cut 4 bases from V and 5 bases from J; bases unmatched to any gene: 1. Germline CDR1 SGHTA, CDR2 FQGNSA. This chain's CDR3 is CASSSRGTEAFF. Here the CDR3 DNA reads TGTGCCAGCAGCTCCAGGGGGACTGAAGCTTTCTTT.

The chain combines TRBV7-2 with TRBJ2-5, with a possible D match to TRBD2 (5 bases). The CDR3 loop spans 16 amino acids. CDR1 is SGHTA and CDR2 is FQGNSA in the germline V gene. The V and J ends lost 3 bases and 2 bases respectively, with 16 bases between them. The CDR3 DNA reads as TGTGCCAGCAGCTTCCCCCCCGGAGGCAGACAAGAGACCCAGTACTTC. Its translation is CASSFPPGGRQETQYF.

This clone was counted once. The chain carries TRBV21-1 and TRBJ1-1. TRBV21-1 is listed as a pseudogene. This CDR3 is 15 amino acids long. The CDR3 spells CASSKFKVQGLEAFF. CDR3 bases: TGTGCCAGCAGCAAATTTAAGGTGCAAGGTCTTGAAGCTTTCTTT.

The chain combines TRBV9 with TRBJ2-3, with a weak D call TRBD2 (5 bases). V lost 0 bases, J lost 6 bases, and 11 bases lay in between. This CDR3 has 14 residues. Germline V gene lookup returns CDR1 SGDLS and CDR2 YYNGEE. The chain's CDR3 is CASSVALRGDTQYF. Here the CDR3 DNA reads TGTGCCAGCAGCGTAGCGCTTAGAGGGGATACGCAGTATTTT.

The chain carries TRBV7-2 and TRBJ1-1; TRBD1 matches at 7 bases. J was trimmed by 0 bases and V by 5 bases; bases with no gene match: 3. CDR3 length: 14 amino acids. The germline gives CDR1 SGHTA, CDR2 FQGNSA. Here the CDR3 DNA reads TGTGCCAGCAGCGTAGGGACAGTGAACACTGAAGCTTTCTTT. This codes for CASSVGTVNTEAFF. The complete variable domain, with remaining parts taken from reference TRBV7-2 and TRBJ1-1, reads GAGVSQSPSNKVTEKGKDVELRCDPISGHTALYWYRQSLGQGLEFLIYFQGNSAPDKSGLPSDRFSAERTGGSVSTLTIQRTQQEDSAVYLCASSVGTVNTEAFFGQGTRLTVV.

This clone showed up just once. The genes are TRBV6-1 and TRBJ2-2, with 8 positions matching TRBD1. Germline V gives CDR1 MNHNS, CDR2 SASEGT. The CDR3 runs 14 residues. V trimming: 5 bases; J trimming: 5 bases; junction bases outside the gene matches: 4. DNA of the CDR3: TGTGCCAGCAGTCCCGGGACAGGAACCGGGGAGCTGTTTTTT. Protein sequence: CASSPGTGTGELFF.

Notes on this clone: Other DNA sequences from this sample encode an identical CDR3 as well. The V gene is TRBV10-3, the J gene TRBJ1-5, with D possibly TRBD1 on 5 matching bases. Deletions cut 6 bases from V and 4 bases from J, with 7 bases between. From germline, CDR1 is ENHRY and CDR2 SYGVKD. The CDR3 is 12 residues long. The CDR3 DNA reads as TGTGCCATCAGGTCAGGGAATCAGCCCCAGCATTTT. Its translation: CAIRSGNQPQHF.

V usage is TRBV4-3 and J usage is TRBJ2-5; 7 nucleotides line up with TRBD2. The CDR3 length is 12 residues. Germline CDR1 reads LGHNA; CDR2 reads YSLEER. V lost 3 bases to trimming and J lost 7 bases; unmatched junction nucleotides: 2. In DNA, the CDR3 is TGCGCCAGCAGCCAGGGGGGGTCGACCCAGTACTTC. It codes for CASSQGGSTQYF.

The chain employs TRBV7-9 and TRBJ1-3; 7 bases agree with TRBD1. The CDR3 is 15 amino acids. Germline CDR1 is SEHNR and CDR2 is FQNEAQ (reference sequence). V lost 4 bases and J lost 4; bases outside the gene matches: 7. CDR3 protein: CASSSEGTAGNTIYF. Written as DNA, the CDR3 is TGTGCCAGCAGCTCAGAGGGGACAGCCGGAAACACCATATATTTT.

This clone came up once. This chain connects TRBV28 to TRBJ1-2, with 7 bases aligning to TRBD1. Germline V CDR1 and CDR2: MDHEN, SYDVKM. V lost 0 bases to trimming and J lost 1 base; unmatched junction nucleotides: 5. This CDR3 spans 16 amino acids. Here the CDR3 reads CASSLWRDRDNYGYTF. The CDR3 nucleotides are TGTGCCAGCAGTTTATGGAGAGACAGGGATAACTATGGCTACACCTTC.

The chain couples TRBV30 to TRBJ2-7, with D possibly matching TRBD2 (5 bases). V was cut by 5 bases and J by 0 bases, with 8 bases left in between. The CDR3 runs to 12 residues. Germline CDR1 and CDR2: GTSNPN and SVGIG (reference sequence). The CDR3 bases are TGTGCCTGGGAGGGTAACTCCTACGAGCAGTACTTC. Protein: CAWEGNSYEQYF.

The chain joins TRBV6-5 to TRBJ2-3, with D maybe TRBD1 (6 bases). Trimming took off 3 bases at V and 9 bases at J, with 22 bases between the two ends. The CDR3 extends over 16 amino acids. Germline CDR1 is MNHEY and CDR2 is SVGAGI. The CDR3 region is CASSYRSRTVGETQYF. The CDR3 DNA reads TGTGCCAGCAGTTATCGGTCCCGGACAGTCGGAGAAACGCAGTATTTT.

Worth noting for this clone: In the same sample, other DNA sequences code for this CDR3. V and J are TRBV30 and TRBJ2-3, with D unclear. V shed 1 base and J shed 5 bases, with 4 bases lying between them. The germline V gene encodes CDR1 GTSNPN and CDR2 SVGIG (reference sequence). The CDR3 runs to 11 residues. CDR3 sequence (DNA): TGTGCCTGGAGTGCGGGAGATACGCAGTATTTT. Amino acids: CAWSAGDTQYF.

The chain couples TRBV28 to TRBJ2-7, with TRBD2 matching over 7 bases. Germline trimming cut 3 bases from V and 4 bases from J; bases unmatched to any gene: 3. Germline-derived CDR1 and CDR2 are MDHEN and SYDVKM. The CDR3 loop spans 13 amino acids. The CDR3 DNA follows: TGTGCCAGCAGTTTCGGGGAGGGTTACGAGCAGTACTTC. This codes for CASSFGEGYEQYF. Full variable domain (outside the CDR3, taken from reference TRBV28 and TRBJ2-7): DVKVTQSSRYLVKRTGEKVFLECVQDMDHENMFWYRQDPGLGLRLIYFSYDVKMKEKGDIPEGYSVSREKKERFSLILESASTNQTSMYLCASSFGEGYEQYFGPGTRLTVT.

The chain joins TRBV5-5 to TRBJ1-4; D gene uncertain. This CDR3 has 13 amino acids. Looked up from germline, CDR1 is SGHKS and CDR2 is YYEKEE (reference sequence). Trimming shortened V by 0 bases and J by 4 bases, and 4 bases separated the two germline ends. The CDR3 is CASSLEDNEKLFF. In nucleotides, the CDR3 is TGTGCCAGCAGCTTGGAGGATAATGAAAAACTGTTTTTT.

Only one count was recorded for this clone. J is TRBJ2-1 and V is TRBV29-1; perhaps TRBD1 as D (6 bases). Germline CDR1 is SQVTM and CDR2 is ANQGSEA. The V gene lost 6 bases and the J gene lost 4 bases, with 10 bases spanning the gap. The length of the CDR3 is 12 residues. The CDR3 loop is CSVGTNYNEQFF. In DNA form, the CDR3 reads TGCAGCGTCGGGACAAATTACAATGAGCAGTTCTTC.

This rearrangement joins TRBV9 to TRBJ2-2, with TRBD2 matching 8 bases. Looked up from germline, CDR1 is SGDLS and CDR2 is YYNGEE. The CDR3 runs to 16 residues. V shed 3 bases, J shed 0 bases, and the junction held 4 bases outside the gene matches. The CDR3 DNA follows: TGTGCCAGCAGCGCTGTGACTAGCGCGAACACCGGGGAGCTGTTTTTT. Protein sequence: CASSAVTSANTGELFF.

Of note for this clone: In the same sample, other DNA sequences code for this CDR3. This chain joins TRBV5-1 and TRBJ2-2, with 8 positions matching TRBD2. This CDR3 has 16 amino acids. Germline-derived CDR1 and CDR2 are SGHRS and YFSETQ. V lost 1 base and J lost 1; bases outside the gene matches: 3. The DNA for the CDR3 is TGCGCCAGCAGCTTGCTAGCGGGCCTGAACACCGGGGAGCTGTTTTTT. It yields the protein CASSLLAGLNTGELFF.

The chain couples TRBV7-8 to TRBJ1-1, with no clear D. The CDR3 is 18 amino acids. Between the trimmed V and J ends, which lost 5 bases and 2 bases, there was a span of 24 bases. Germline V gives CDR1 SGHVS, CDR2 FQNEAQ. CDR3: CASSVYSEPRLGNTEAFF. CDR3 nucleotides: TGTGCCAGCAGCGTATACAGCGAACCTAGACTCGGCAACACTGAAGCTTTCTTT. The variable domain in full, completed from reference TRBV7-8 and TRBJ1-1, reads GAGVSQSPRYKVAKRGQDVALRCDPISGHVSLFWYQQALGQGPEFLTYFQNEAQLDKSGLPSDRFFAERPEGSVSTLKIQRTQQEDSAVYLCASSVYSEPRLGNTEAFFGQGTRLTVV.

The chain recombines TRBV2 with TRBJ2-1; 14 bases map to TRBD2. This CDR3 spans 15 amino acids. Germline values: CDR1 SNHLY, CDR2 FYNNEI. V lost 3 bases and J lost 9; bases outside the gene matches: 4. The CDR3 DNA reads TGTGCCAGCAGTGAGATGGGACTAGCGGGAGTTGAGCAGTTCTTC. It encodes CASSEMGLAGVEQFF.

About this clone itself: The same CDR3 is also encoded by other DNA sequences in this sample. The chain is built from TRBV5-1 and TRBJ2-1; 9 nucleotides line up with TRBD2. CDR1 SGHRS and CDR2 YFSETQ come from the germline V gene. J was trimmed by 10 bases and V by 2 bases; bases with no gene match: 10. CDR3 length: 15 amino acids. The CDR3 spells CASSFGGLAGDEQFF. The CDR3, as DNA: TGCGCCAGCAGCTTCGGAGGCTTAGCGGGAGACGAGCAGTTCTTC. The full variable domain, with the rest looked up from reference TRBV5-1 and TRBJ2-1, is KAGVTQTPRYLIKTRGQQVTLSCSPISGHRSVSWYQQTPGQGLQFLFEYFSETQRNKGNFPGRFSGRQFSNSRSEMNVSTLELGDSALYLCASSFGGLAGDEQFFGPGTRLTVL.

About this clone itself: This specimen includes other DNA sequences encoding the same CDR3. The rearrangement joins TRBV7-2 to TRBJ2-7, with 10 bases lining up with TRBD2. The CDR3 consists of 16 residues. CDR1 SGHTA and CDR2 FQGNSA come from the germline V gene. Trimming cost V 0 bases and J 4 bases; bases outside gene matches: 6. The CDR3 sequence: CASSLARASGSYEQYF. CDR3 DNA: TGTGCCAGCAGCTTAGCGAGGGCTAGCGGGAGTTACGAGCAGTACTTC.

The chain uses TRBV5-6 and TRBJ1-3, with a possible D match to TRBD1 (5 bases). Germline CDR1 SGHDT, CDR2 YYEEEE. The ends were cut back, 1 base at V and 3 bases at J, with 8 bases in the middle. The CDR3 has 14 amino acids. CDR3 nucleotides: TGTGCCAGCAGCTTGATGGGACGTGGAAACACCATATATTTT. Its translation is CASSLMGRGNTIYF.